This T cell receptor beta chain was sequenced during a study of blood T cell repertoires in COVID-19. Looking at the study overall: Both acute and convalescent COVID-19 samples were obtained from the United States, Italy and Spain. Nucleic acid was either cDNA or gDNA, and it came from T cells, B-cell-depleted T cells, or PBMCs.

Per the authors' pipeline: Amplification from reference gene primers served as the basis for estimated nucleated cell counts. Sequencing was performed with immunoSEQ multiplex PCR; in TCRdb, only in-frame clones are kept and a portion is missing. Clone size and the V and J calls come from that table; the DNA yielded D and trimming. The sample shows 25,000 or so clones, roughly nine tenths of them seen only once. Germline CDR1 is SGHRS and CDR2 is YFSETQ. Trimming pared 2 bases from V and 2 bases from J, leaving 13 bases between. The CDR3 has 15 residues. The sequenced sample consisted of peripheral blood. The sequence was collected from a human donor in a cohort sampled during active COVID-19. The chain joins TRBV5-1 to TRBJ2-5, with D uncertain. CDR3 in DNA: TGCGCCAGCAGCTTTTACAGACCTGGACAAGAGACCCAGTACTTC. Protein: CASSFYRPGQETQYF. The full variable domain, rest sourced from reference TRBV5-1 and TRBJ2-5, is KAGVTQTPRYLIKTRGQQVTLSCSPISGHRSVSWYQQTPGQGLQFLFEYFSETQRNKGNFPGRFSGRQFSNSRSEMNVSTLELGDSALYLCASSFYRPGQETQYFGPGTRLLVL.